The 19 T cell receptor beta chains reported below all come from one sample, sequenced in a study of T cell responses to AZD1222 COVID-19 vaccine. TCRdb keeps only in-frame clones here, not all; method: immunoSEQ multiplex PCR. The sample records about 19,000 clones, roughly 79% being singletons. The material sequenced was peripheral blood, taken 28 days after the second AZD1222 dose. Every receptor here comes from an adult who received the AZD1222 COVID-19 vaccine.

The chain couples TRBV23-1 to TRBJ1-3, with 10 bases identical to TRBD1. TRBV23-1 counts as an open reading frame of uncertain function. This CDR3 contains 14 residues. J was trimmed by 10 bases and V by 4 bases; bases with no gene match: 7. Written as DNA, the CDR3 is TGCGCCAGCAGTCGCCGGGACAGGGGTCGGACCATATATTTT. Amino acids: CASSRRDRGRTIYF.

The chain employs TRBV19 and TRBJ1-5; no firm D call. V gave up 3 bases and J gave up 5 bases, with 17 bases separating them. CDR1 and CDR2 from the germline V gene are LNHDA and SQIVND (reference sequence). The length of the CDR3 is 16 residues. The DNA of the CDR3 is TGTGCCAGTAGTATCCAGATCATCGGATGGGATCAGCCCCAGCATTTT. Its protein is CASSIQIIGWDQPQHF.

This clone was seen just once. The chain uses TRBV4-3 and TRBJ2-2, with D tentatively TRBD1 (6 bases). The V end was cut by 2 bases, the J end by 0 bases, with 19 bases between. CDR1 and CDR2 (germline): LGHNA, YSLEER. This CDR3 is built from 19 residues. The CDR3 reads CASSQRWTAIYSNTGELFF. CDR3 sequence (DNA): TGCGCCAGCAGCCAAAGGTGGACAGCGATATATTCGAACACCGGGGAGCTGTTTTTT.

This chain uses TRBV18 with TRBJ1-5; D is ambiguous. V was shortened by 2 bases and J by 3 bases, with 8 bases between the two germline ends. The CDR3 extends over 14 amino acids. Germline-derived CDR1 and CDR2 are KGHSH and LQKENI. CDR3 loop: CASSPNSNNQPQHF. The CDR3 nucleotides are TGTGCCAGCTCACCAAACAGCAACAATCAGCCCCAGCATTTT.

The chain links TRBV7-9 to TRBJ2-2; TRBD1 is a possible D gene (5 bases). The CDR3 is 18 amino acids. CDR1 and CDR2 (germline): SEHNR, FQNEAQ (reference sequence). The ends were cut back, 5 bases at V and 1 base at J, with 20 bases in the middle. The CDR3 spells CASSPLKRAGKNTGELFF. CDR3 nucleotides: TGTGCCAGCAGCCCACTAAAAAGGGCAGGGAAGAACACCGGGGAGCTGTTTTTT.

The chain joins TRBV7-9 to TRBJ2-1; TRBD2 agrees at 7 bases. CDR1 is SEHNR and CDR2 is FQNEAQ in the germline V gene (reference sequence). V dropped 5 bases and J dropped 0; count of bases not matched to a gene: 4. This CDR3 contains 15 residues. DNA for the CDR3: TGTGCCAGCAGCCCACTAGCGAGCTCCTACAATGAGCAGTTCTTC. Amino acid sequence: CASSPLASSYNEQFF.

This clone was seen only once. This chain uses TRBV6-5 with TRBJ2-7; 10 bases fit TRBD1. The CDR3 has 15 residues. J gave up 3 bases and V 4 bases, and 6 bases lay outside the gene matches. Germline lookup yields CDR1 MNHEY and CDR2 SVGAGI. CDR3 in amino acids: CASSSAGQGLYEQYF. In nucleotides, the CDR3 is TGTGCCAGCAGTTCGGCGGGACAGGGGCTCTACGAGCAGTACTTC.

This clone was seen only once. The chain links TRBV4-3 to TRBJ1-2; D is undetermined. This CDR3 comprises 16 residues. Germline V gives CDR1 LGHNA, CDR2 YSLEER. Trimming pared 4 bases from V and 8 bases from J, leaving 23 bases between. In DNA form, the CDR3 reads TGCGCCAGCAGCCTTGGAAACCTACTGGGAGGGATCGGCTACACCTTC. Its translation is CASSLGNLLGGIGYTF.

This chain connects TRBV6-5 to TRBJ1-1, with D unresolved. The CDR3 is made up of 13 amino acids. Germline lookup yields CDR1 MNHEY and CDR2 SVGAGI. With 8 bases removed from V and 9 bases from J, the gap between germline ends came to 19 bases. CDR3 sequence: CASRHPDGVKAFF. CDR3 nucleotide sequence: TGTGCCAGCCGTCATCCGGACGGAGTCAAAGCTTTCTTT.

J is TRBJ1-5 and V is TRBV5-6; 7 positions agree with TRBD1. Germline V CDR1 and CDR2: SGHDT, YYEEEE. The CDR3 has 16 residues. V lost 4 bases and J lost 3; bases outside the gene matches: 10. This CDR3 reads CASSLGGTENNQPQHF. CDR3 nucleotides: TGTGCCAGCAGCCTGGGTGGGACAGAAAACAATCAGCCCCAGCATTTT.

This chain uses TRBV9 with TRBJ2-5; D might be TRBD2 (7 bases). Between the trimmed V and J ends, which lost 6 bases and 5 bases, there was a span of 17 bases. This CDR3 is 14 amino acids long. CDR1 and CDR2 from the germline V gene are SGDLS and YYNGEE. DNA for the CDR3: TGTGCCAGCAATAAAAGGGGGGGCGTGGAGACCCAGTACTTC. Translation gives CASNKRGGVETQYF.

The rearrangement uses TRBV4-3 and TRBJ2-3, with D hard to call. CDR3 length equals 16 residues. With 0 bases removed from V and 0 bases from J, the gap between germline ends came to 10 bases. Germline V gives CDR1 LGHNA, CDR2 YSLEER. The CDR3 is CASSQDLMTSTDTQYF. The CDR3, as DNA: TGCGCCAGCAGCCAAGATTTGATGACTAGCACAGATACGCAGTATTTT.

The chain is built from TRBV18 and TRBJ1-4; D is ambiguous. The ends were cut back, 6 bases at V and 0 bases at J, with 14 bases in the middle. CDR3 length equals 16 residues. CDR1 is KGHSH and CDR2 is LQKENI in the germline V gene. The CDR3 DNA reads TGTGCCAGCTCTCTGGCCCAGGTCGCAACTAATGAAAAACTGTTTTTT. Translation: CASSLAQVATNEKLFF.

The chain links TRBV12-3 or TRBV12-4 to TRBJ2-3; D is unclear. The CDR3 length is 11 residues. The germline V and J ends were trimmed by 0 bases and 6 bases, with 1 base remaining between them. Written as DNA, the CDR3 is TGTGCCAGCAGTTTAGCGGATACGCAGTATTTT. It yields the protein CASSLADTQYF.

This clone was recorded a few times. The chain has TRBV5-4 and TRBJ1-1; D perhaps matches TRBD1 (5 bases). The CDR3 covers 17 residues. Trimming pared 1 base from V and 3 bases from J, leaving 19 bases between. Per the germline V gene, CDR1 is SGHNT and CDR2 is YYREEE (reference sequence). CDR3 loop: CASSLRPQGGGYTEAFF. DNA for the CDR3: TGTGCCAGCAGCTTGAGGCCTCAGGGAGGAGGGTACACTGAAGCTTTCTTT.

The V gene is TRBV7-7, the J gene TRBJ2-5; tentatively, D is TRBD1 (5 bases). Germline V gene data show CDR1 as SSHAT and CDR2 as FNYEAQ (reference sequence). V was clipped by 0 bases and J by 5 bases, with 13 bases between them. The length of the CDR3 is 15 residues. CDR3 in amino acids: CASSLAGARTETQYF. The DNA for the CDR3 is TGTGCCAGCAGCTTAGCAGGGGCCCGGACGGAGACCCAGTACTTC.

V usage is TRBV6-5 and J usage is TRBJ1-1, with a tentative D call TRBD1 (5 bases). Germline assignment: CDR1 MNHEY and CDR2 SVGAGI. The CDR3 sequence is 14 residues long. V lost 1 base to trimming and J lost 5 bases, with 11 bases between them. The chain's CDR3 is CASSYLWGSTEAFF. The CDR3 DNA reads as TGTGCCAGCAGTTACTTGTGGGGGTCGACTGAAGCTTTCTTT.

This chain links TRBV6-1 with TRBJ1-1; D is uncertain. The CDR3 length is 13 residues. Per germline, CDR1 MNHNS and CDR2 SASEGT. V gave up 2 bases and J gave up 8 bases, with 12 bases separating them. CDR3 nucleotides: TGTGCCAGCAGTGAACGGGTGGGCCCCGAAGCTTTCTTT. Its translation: CASSERVGPEAFF.

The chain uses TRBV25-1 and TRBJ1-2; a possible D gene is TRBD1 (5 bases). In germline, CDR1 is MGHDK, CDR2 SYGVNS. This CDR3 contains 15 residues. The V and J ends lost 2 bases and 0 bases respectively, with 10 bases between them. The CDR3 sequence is CASSEPGDANYGYTF. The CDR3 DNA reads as TGTGCCAGCAGTGAACCGGGGGACGCTAACTATGGCTACACCTTC.